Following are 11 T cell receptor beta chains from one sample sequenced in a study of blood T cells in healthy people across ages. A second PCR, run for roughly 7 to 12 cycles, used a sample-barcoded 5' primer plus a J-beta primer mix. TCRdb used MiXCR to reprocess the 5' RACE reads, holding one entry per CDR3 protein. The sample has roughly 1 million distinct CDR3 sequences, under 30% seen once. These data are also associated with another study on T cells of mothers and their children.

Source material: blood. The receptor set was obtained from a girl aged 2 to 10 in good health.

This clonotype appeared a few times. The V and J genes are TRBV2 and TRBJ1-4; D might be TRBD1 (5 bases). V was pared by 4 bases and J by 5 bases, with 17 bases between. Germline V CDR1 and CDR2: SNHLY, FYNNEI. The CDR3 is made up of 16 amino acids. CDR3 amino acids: CASSVVFDSENEKLFF. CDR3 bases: TGTGCCAGCAGTGTGGTCTTTGACAGCGAGAATGAAAAACTGTTTTTT.

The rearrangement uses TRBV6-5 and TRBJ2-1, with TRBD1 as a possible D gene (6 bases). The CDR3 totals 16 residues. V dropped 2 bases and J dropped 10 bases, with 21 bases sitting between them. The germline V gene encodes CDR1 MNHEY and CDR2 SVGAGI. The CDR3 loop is CASSYDQGSPTGEQFF. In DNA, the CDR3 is TGTGCCAGCAGTTACGACCAGGGGTCTCCAACGGGGGAGCAGTTCTTC.

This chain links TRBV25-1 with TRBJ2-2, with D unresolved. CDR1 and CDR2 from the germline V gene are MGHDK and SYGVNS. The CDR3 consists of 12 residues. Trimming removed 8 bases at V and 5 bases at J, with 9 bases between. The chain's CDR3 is CASFRPTGELFF. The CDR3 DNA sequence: TGTGCCAGCTTTCGACCGACCGGGGAGCTGTTTTTT. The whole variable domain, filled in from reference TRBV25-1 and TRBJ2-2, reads EADIYQTPRYLVIGTGKKITLECSQTMGHDKMYWYQQDPGMELHLIHYSYGVNSTEKGDLSSESTVSRIRTEHFPLTLESARPSHTSQYLCASFRPTGELFFGEGSRLTVL.

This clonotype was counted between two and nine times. The CDR3 sequence: CASSLSGIGEQYF. The CDR3 nucleotides read TGTGCCAGCAGCTTGAGTGGTATCGGCGAGCAGTACTTC. V gene TRBV5-6 combines with J gene TRBJ2-5; D is uncertain. The J call may be faulty, since TRBJ2-7 better matches the DNA end. The germline V gene has CDR1 SGHDT and CDR2 YYEEEE. There are 13 residues in the CDR3.

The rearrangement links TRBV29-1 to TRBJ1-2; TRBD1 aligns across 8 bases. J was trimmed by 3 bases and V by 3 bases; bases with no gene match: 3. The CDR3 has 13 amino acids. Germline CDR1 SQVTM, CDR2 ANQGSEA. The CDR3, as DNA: TGCAGCGTTGAGGACAGGGATTACTATGGCTACACCTTC. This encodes CSVEDRDYYGYTF.

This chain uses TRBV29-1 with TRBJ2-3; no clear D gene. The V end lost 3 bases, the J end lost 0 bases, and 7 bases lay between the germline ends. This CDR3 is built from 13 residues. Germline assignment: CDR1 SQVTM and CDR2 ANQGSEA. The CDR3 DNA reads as TGCAGCGTTGAGTCGGATAGCACAGATACGCAGTATTTT. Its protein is CSVESDSTDTQYF.

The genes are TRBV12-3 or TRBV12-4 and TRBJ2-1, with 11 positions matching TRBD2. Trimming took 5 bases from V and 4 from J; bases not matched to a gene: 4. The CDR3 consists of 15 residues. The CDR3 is CASSRLAGKYNEQFF. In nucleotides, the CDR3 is TGTGCCAGCAGTCGACTAGCGGGGAAGTACAATGAGCAGTTCTTC.

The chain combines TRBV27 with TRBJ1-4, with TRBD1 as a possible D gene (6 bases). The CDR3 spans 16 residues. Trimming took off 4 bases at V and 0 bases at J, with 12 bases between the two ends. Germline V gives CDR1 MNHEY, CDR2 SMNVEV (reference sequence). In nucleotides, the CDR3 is TGTGCCAGCAGTTGGGGGCCTTCTGCAACTAATGAAAAACTGTTTTTT. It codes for CASSWGPSATNEKLFF. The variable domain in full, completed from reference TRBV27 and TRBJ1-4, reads EAQVTQNPRYLITVTGKKLTVTCSQNMNHEYMSWYRQDPGLGLRQIYYSMNVEVTDKGDVPEGYKVSRKEKRNFPLILESPSPNQTSLYFCASSWGPSATNEKLFFGSGTQLSVL.

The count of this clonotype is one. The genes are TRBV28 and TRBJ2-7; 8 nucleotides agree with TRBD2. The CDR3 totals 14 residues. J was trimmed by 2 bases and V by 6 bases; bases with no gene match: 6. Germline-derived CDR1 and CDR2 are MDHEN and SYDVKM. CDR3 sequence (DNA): TGTGCCAGCAGCCCGGGGGGGCACCCCTACGAGCAGTACTTC. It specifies CASSPGGHPYEQYF.

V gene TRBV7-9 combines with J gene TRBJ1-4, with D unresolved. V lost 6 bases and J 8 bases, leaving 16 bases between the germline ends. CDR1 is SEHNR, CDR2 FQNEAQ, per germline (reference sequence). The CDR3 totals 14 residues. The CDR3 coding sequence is TGTGCCAGCAGAACCGGGCCCGTAGGAGAAAAACTGTTTTTT. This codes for CASRTGPVGEKLFF.

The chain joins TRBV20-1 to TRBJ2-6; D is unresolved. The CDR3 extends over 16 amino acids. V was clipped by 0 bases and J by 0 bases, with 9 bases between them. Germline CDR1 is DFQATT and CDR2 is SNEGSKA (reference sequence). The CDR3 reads CSARDTRSSGANVLTF. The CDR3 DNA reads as TGCAGTGCTAGAGATACGAGGTCCTCTGGGGCCAACGTCCTGACTTTC.